This TCR beta chain originates from a study of OX40 agonist ivuxolimab in advanced cancers. Profiling relied on immunoSEQ multiplex PCR, and the TCRdb table lists in-frame clones only, not all of them. The table lists roughly 61,000 clones, about 90% of them singletons. This receptor was obtained from an adult with an advanced solid tumor such as melanoma, head and neck, liver or kidney cancer. This specimen was CD4+ or CD8+ T cells sorted from blood, taken in a trial of the OX40 agonist ivuxolimab.

Here the CDR3 DNA reads TGCGCCAGCAGCTTGGAGAGGGGGGCCGGCTTGGAGACCCAGTACTTC. This sequence encodes CASSLERGAGLETQYF. The V call is TRBV5-1, the J call TRBJ2-5, with D perhaps matching TRBD1 or TRBD2 (6 bases each). In germline, CDR1 is SGHRS, CDR2 YFSETQ. The CDR3 consists of 16 residues. Trimming stripped 0 bases from V and 5 bases from J, with 17 bases between.